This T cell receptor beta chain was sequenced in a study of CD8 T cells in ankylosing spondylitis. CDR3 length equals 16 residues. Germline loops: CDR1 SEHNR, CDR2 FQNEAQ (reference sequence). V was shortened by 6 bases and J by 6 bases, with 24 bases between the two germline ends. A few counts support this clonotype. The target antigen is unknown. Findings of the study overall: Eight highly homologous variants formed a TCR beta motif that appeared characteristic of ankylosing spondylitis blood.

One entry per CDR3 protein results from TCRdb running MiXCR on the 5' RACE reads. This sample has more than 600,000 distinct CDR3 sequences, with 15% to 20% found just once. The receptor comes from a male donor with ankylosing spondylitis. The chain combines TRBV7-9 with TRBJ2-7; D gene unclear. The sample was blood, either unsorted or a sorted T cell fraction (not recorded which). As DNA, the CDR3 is TGTGCCAGCAGTTCAACGGAGCTCACCTTACCGGGCGAGCAGTACTTC. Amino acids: CASSSTELTLPGEQYF.